The clone carrying this T cell receptor beta chain was picked up a small number of times. This sample is drawn from a study of patients and donors after allogeneic stem cell transplantation. TCRdb called the RT-PCR reads again in MiXCR, with one record for every CDR3 protein. The profile shows about a million distinct CDR3 sequences, approximately 19% of them singletons. CDR1 and CDR2 from the germline V gene are DFQATT and SNEGSKA (reference sequence). V shed 0 bases, J shed 4 bases, and the junction held 9 bases outside the gene matches. The CDR3 covers 16 residues. This TCR derives from a human donor who was either an allogeneic HSCT recipient or a stem cell or donor lymphocyte infusion donor (not recorded which). It is not recorded whose cells these are; they may come from a transplant donor. The material sequenced was blood, either unsorted or a sorted T cell fraction (not recorded which). This sequence joins TRBV20-1 and TRBJ2-5; 9 bases line up with TRBD2. DNA of the CDR3: TGCAGTGCTAGAGATGTGGCGGGGGGGCCTAGAGAGACCCAGTACTTC. Protein product: CSARDVAGGPRETQYF.